This TCR beta chain was documented in a study of blood T cells in healthy people across ages. Primed by a sample-barcoded 5' primer and a J-beta primer mix, a second PCR proceeded for about 6 to 12 cycles. Through a template-switch adaptor with 12 random nucleotides, each cDNA molecule received a tag. One entry per CDR3 protein, called by TCRdb with MiXCR from the 5' RACE reads. The sample contains roughly 800,000 distinct CDR3 sequences, roughly 64% of which appear only once. Per the germline V gene, CDR1 is LGHNA and CDR2 is YSLEER. There are 16 residues in the CDR3. V was clipped by 4 bases and J by 8 bases; unmatched bases: 9. Donors were systemically healthy Caucasian individuals from Russia aged about 6 to 95 years.

The sample taken for sequencing was blood. The genes are TRBV4-3 and TRBJ1-6; 9 bases agree with TRBD1. This clonotype was obtained from a man under 40 in good health. CDR3 nucleotide sequence: TGCGCCAGCAGCCGGACCACAGGGGGCGCGGATTCACCCCTCCACTTT. This sequence encodes CASSRTTGGADSPLHF.